The clone carrying this T cell receptor (beta chain) was counted a few times. This sample was taken from a study of blood T cell repertoires in COVID-19. Study summary: Samples representing acute and convalescent COVID-19 were sourced from the United States, Italy and Spain. PBMCs, B-cell-depleted T cells, or T cells were the source of the cDNA or gDNA that made up the material.

Original methodology: Using reference gene primer amplification, nucleated cell counts were estimated. The repertoire was sequenced with immunoSEQ multiplex PCR; TCRdb's copy has only in-frame clones and lacks some. V, J and clone size reflect that table, while D and trimming were determined from the DNA. The table has under 150,000 clones, approximately 84% seen once. The CDR3 covers 13 residues. With V trimmed by 6 bases and J by 6 bases, 3 bases remained unmatched. Germline loops: CDR1 ENHRY, CDR2 SYGVKD. The chain links TRBV10-3 to TRBJ2-2, with TRBD1 matching 8 bases. Sequences were obtained from peripheral blood. This receptor was taken from a man aged 55 to 70 with acute or convalescent COVID-19. CDR3 DNA: TGTGCCATCAGGGACAGGGTCGCCGGGGAGCTGTTTTTT. Amino acid sequence: CAIRDRVAGELFF.